This TCR beta chain was observed in a study of PD-L1 blockade in urothelial cancer. TCRdb keeps only in-frame clones here, not all; method: immunoSEQ multiplex PCR. The sample holds around 100,000 clones, 91% seen once. Overall study findings and caveats: Tumor-associated TCR clones expanded more in blood at 3 weeks in patients with durable benefit.

Time point: peripheral blood 6 weeks after treatment start. J lost 8 bases, V lost 6 bases, and 2 bases had no gene match. The CDR3 runs 12 residues. Germline V gene data show CDR1 as SNHLY and CDR2 as FYNNEI. In regard to this clone: Its antigen is undetermined.

The receptor was isolated from a man aged 60 to 69 with urothelial cancer. The V call is TRBV2, the J call TRBJ1-2; 11 nucleotides align to TRBD1. The sample consisted of PBMCs, taken around atezolizumab (anti-PD-L1) treatment. As DNA, the CDR3 is TGTGCCAGCAGGGACAGGGGGCCCGGCTACACCTTC. Its translation: CASRDRGPGYTF.